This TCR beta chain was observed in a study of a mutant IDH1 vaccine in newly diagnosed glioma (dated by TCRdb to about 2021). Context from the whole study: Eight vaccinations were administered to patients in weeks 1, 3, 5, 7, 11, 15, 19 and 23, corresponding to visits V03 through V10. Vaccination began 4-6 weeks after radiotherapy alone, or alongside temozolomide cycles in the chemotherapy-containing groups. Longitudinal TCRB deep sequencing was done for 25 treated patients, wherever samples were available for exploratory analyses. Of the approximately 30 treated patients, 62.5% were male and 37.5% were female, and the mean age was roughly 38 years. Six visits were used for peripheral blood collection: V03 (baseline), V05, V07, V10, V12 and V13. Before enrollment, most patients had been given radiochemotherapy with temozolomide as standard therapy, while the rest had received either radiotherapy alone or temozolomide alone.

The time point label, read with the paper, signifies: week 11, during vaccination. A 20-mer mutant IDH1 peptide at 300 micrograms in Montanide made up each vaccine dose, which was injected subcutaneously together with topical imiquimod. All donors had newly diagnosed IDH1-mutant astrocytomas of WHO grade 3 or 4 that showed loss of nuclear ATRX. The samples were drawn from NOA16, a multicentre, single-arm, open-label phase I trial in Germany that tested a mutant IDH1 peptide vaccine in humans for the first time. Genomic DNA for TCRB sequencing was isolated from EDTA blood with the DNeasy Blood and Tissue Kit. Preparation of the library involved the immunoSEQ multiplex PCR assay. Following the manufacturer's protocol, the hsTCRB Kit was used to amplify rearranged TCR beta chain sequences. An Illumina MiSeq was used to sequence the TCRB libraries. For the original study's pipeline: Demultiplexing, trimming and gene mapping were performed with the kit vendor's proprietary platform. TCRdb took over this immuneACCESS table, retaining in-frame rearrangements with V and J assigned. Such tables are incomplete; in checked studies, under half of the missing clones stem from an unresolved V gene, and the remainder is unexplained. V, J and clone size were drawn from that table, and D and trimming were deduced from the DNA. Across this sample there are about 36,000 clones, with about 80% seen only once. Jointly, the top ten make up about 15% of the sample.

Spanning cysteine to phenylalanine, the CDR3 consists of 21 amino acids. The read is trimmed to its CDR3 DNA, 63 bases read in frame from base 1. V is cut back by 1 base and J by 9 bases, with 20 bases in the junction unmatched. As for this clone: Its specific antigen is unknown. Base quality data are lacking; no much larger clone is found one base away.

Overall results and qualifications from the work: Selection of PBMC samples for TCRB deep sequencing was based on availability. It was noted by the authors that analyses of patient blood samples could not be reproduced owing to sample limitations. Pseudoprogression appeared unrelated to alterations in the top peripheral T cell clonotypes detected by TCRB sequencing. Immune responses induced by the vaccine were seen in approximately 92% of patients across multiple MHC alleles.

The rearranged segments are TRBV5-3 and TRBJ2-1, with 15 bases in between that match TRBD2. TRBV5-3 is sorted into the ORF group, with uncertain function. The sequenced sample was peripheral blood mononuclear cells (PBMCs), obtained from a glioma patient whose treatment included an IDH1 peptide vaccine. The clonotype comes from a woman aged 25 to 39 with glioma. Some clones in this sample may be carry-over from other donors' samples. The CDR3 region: CARSLRTTVQGLAGGPSEQFF. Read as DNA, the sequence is TGTGCCAGAAGCTTGAGGACGACGGTTCAAGGACTAGCGGGAGGGCCTAGTGAGCAGTTCTTC.